This T cell receptor beta chain was retrieved from a study of long-term antiretroviral therapy in people with HIV. Study-level background: The 2015 immediate-ART recommendation was preceded by the earliest samples by about a decade.

immunoSEQ v3.0 was run at survey level. Only in-frame clones appear in the TCRdb table, and some are missing; sequencing was by immunoSEQ multiplex PCR. The table has roughly 15,000 clones, approximately 81% seen once. Regarding the study as a whole: Blood collection from the mid-2000s to the late 2010s possibly occurred under older ART regimens.

The germline V gene has CDR1 KGHSH and CDR2 LQKENI. Trimming shortened V by 2 bases and J by 0 bases, and 9 bases separated the two germline ends. The CDR3 consists of 15 residues. On this clone: Its specificity is not known.

The gene calls are TRBV18 and TRBJ2-3; D unclear. This material consisted of unsorted PBMCs, taken approximately 1.3 years before starting antiretroviral therapy. This receptor was identified in a man aged 25-40 years with HIV. The CDR3 DNA reads TGTGCCAGCTCACCAGCCCGAGCTAGCACAGATACGCAGTATTTT. Protein sequence: CASSPARASTDTQYF.